This T cell receptor (beta chain) was found in a study of cytomegalovirus exposure and HLA in healthy donors. CDR1 is MNHEY, CDR2 SVGAGI, per germline. Trimming took off 2 bases at V and 10 bases at J, with 14 bases between the two ends. This CDR3 is 13 amino acids long. The PCR made use of 60 Vbeta and 13 Jbeta primers. Only in-frame clones appear in the TCRdb table, and some are missing; sequencing was by immunoSEQ multiplex PCR. The table gives 55,000 to 85,000 clones; the top ten clones make up around 1.6% of it. This rearrangement joins TRBV6-5 to TRBJ1-1, with D possibly TRBD1 on 6 matching bases. This clonotype was obtained from a woman in her 30s in good health and CMV-seronegative. Sequencing was done on a sample of PBMCs. The CDR3 DNA is TGTGCCAGCAGTTACGGGACACAAAGGGGAGCTTTCTTT. This encodes CASSYGTQRGAFF.